This T cell receptor (beta chain) was observed in a study of T cell clonotyping in hematopoietic cell transplantation. Whole-study findings and limits: Broader posttransplant TCR repertoire diversity was predicted by graft donor and pretransplant recipient Inverse Simpson Index values. CD4 and CD8 repertoire contributions could not be separated without sorting. At the given depth, recipient repertoires were over 95% de novo clonotypes.

This clone was seen only once. Its antigen is not identified. Sample time point: recipient sample about 28 days before transplant, after cytoreduction. Recipients were bled about 28 days pretransplant and at posttransplant days 30, 100, 180. This table comes from immunoSEQ multiplex PCR, and its TCRdb copy is limited to in-frame clones, with some not included. This table has some 19,000 clones, about 80% appearing once. V lost 3 bases, J lost 7 bases, and 10 bases stayed unmatched. The V gene's germline CDR1 is SGHRS and CDR2 YFSETQ. The CDR3 runs 16 residues. This sequence joins TRBV5-1 and TRBJ1-6; 7 bases are a match to TRBD1. The sequencing here drew on peripheral blood mononuclear cells, taken before stem cell transplant. The receptor comes from a man between 60 and 75 years old with acute myeloid leukemia. Some clones in this sample may be carry-over from other donors' samples. This chain's CDR3 is CASSSSGTAMNSPLHF. The CDR3 DNA sequence: TGCGCCAGCAGCTCGTCCGGGACAGCCATGAATTCACCCCTCCACTTT.